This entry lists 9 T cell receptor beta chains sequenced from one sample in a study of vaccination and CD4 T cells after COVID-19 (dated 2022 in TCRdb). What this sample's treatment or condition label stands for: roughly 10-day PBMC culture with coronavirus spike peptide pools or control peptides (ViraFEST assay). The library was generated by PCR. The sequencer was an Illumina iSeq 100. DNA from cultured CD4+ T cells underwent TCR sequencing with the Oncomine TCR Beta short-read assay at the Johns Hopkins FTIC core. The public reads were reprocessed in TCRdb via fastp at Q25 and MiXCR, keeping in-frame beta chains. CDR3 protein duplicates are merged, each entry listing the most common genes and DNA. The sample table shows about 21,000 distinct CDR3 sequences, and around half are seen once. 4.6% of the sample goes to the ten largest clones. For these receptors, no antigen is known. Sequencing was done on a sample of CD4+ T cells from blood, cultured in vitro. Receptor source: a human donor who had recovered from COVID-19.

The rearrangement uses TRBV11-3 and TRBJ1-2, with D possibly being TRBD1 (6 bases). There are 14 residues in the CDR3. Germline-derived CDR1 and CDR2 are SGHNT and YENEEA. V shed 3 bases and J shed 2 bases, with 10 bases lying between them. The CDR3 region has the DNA TGTGCCAGCAGCTTCCGGGGGGCCAACTATGGCTACACCTTC. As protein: CASSFRGANYGYTF.

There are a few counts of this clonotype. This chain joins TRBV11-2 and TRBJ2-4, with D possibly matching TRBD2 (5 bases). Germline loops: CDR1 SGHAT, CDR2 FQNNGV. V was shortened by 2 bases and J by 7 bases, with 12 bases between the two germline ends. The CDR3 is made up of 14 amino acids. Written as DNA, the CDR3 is TGTGCCAGCAGCTTAAGTCCCACGGGGAACATTCAGTACTTC. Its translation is CASSLSPTGNIQYF.

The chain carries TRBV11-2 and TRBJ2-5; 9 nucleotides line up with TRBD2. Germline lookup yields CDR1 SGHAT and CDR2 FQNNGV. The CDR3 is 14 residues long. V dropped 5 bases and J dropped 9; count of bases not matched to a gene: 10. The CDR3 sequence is CASSGPSGAVAQYF. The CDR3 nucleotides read TGTGCCAGCAGCGGCCCTAGCGGGGCCGTGGCCCAGTACTTC.

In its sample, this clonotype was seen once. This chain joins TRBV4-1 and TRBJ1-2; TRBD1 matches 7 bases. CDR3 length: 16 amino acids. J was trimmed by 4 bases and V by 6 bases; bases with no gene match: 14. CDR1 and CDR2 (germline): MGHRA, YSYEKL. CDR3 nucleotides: TGCGCCAGCAGTCAACCTACCAGGGGGGGATTCTATGGCTACACCTTC. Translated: CASSQPTRGGFYGYTF.

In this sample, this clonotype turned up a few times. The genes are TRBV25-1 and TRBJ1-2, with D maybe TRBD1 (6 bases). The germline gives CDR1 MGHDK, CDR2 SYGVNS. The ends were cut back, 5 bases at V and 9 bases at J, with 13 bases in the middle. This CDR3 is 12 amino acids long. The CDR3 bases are TGTGCCAGCAGTCCACAGGGAGTGAGCTACACCTTC. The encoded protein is CASSPQGVSYTF.

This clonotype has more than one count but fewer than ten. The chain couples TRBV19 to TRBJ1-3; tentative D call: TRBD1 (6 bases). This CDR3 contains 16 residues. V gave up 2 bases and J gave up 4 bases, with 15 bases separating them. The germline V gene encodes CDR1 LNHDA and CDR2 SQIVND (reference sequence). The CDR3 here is CASSIRQATGGNTIYF. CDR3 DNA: TGTGCCAGTAGTATACGACAGGCCACAGGAGGAAACACCATATATTTT.

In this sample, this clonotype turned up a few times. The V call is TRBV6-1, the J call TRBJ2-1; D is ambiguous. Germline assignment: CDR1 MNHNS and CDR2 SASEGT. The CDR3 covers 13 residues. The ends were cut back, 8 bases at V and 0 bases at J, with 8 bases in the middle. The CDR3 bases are TGTGCCAGCTACAGCTACTCCTACAATGAGCAGTTCTTC. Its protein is CASYSYSYNEQFF.

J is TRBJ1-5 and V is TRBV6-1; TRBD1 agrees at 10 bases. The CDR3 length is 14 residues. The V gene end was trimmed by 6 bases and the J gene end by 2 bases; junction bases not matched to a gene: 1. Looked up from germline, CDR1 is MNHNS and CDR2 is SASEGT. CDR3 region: CASRTGGGNQPQHF. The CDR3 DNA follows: TGTGCCAGCAGGACAGGGGGCGGCAATCAGCCCCAGCATTTT.

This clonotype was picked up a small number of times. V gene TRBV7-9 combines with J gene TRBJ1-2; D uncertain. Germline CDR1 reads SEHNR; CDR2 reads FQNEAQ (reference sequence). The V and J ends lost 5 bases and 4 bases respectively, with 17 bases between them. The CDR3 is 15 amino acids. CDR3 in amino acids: CASSKRVDNGYGYTF. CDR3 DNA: TGTGCCAGCAGCAAGCGGGTGGATAACGGCTATGGCTACACCTTC.